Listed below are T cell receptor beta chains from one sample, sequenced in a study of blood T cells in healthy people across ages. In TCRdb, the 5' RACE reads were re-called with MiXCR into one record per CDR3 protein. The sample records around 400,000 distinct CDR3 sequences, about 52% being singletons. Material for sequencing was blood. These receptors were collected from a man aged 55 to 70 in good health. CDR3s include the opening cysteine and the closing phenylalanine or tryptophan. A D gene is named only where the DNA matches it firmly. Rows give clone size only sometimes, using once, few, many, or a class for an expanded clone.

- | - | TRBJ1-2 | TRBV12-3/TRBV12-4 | TGTGCCAGCAGTGCCTCCGGGAGAAAGTATGGCTACACCTTC | CASSASGRKYGYTF
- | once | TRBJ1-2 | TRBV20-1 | TGCAGTGCTGCGCCCGACACGAAGGGAGGAGGCTACACCTTC | CSAAPDTKGGGYTF
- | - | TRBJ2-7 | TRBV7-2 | TGTGCCAGCAGCTTAGGCGGCAGGGTCAACGAGCAGTACTTC | CASSLGGRVNEQYF
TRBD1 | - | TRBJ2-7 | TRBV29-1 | TGCAGCGTCCAAGTCATGAGGACAGGGAGTGTCTACGAGCAGTACTTC | CSVQVMRTGSVYEQYF
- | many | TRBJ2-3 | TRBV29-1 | TGCAGCACAGGCGGGACTGGCCGTGGGGCGCAGTATTTT | CSTGGTGRGAQYF
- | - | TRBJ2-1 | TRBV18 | TGTGCCAGCTCACCACAATCGGGGCAGGGTTTGTTCTTC | CASSPQSGQGLFF
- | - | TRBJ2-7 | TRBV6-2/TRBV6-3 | TGTGCAACGGGTGGAGGGAGCGAGCAGTACTTC | CATGGGSEQYF
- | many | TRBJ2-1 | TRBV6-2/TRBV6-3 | TGTGCCACCCGGGGGAGCTCCTACAATGAGCAGTTCTTC | CATRGSSYNEQFF
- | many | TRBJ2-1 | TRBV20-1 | TGCAGTGCCGTTAGGCCACTCAATGAGCAGTTCTTC | CSAVRPLNEQFF
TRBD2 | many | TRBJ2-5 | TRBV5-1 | TGCGCCAGCAGCGGATCTAGCGGGAACATTCGTCGAGAGACCCAGTACTTC | CASSGSSGNIRRETQYF
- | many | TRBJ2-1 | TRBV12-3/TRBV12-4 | TGTGCCAGCAGTAAGTCCCCCTCCTACAATGAGCAGTTCTTC | CASSKSPSYNEQFF
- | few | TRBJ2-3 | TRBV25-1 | TGTGCCAGCAGTGATGGCGGGTTCAGCACAGATACGCAGTATTTT | CASSDGGFSTDTQYF
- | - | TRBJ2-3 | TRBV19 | TGTGCCAGTAGTATTAGCGGCACAGATGCGCAGTATTTT | CASSISGTDAQYF
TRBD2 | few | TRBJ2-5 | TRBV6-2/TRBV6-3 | TGTGCCAGCAGCCCGACTAGCGGAGGGGAGCAGTACTTC | CASSPTSGGEQYF
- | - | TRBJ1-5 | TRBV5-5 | TGTGCCAGCAGCTTTATGGGGGATAGCAATCAGCCCCAGCATTTT | CASSFMGDSNQPQHF
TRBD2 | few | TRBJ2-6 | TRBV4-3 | TGCGCCAGCAGCCAAGGATTGGGGGGGTCTAGCTCTGGGGCCAACGTCCTGACTTTC | CASSQGLGGSSSGANVLTF
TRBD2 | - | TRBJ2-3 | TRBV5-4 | TGTGCCAGCAGCTTAGAAGCGGGAGGTACAGATACGCAGTATTTT | CASSLEAGGTDTQYF
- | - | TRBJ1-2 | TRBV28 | TGTGCCATCGGGGGGTATAATGGCTGCACCTTC | CAIGGYNGCTF
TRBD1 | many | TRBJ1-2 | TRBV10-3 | TGTGCCATCAGTTCCTGGGACAGCAACTATGGCTACACCTTC | CAISSWDSNYGYTF
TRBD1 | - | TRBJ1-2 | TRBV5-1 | TGCGCCAGCAGCCCTGGGACAGAGATTAACTATGGCTACACCTTC | CASSPGTEINYGYTF
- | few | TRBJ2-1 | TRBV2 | TGTGCCAGCGTAGGGACTGCTGAGCAGTTCTTC | CASVGTAEQFF
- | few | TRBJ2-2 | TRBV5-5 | TGTGCCAGCTCCTCCGTGGAGCTATCGAACACCGGGGAGCTGTTTTTT | CASSSVELSNTGELFF
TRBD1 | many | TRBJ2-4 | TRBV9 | TGTGCCAGCAGCCACCGGACAGGGGGCCAAAACATTCAGTACTTC | CASSHRTGGQNIQYF
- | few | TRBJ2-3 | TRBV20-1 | TGCAGTACTTTGGAGGGCAGCGATACGCAGTATTTT | CSTLEGSDTQYF
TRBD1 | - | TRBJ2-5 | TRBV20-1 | TGCAGTGCTAAGTATTCCACCAGGGGGCAAGAGACCCAGTACTTC | CSAKYSTRGQETQYF
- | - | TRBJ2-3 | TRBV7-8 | TGTGCCAGCAGCCCTACAGATATGCAGTATTTT | CASSPTDMQYF
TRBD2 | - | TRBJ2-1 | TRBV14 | TGTGCCAGCAGCCGCACATGGCGGGGGGCCTACAATGAGCAGTTCTTC | CASSRTWRGAYNEQFF
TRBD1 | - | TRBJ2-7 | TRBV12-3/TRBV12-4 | TGTGCCAGCAGTTTAGCGACAGGGCCAACCCACGAGCAGTACTTC | CASSLATGPTHEQYF
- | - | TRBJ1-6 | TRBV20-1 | TGCAGTGCTAGCCCTTTCCTCCTAAACTATAATTCACCCCTCCACTTT | CSASPFLLNYNSPLHF
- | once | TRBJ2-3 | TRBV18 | TGTGCCAGCTCATGGGGTACGCAGTATTTT | CASSWGTQYF